This entry lists 14 T cell receptor beta chains sequenced from one sample in a study of cytomegalovirus exposure and HLA in healthy donors. Both 60 Vbeta primers and 13 Jbeta primers went into the PCR. The table came from immunoSEQ multiplex PCR; TCRdb's copy has only in-frame clones and leaves some out. This table has approximately 160,000 clones, approximately 80% appearing once. The sequencing sample was made of PBMCs. The receptors derive from a woman between 40 and 55 years old in good health and CMV-seropositive.

V gene TRBV5-1 combines with J gene TRBJ2-2; 8 bases agree with TRBD2. The junction had 7 bases not matched to a gene; V was cut back by 0 bases and J by 6 bases. This CDR3 has 16 amino acids. CDR1 is SGHRS and CDR2 is YFSETQ in the germline V gene. The CDR3 is CASSLGGLAMAGELFF. The CDR3 nucleotides are TGCGCCAGCAGCTTGGGAGGACTAGCTATGGCCGGGGAGCTGTTTTTT.

The chain uses TRBV28 and TRBJ1-6, with a possible D match to TRBD1 (6 bases). There are 14 residues in the CDR3. Germline loops: CDR1 MDHEN, CDR2 SYDVKM. V lost 3 bases and J 10 bases, leaving 13 bases between the germline ends. The CDR3 sequence is CASSFRGARSPLHF. CDR3 nucleotide sequence: TGTGCCAGCAGTTTCCGGGGGGCAAGATCACCCCTCCACTTT.

The chain links TRBV27 to TRBJ2-2; maybe TRBD1 (5 bases). This CDR3 has 14 residues. Trimming removed 5 bases at V and 4 bases at J, with 11 bases between. Germline CDR1 and CDR2: MNHEY and SMNVEV (reference sequence). Here the CDR3 DNA reads TGTGCCAGCAGTAAGGGGCCCGGCACCGGGGAGCTGTTTTTT. Its protein product is CASSKGPGTGELFF.

The chain is built from TRBV28 and TRBJ2-2; 7 positions match TRBD2. CDR1 MDHEN and CDR2 SYDVKM come from the germline V gene. Trimming took 6 bases from V and 3 from J; bases not matched to a gene: 16. The CDR3 has 18 residues. CDR3 in amino acids: CASSYIIWGGRDTGELFF. CDR3 bases: TGTGCCAGCAGCTATATTATATGGGGGGGTCGCGACACCGGGGAGCTGTTTTTT.

The chain has TRBV6-6 and TRBJ2-5; TRBD1 agrees at 8 bases. The CDR3 spans 12 residues. The V gene's germline CDR1 is MNHNY and CDR2 SVGAGI (reference sequence). After removal of 6 bases from V and 4 bases from J, the junction contained 1 base not matched to a gene. In DNA form, the CDR3 reads TGTGCCAGCAGGGACAGGGTAGAGACCCAGTACTTC. Translating gives CASRDRVETQYF.

The chain employs TRBV10-1 and TRBJ1-2, with 8 bases matching TRBD1. The CDR3 has 13 amino acids. CDR1 WNHNN and CDR2 SYGVQD come from the germline V gene (reference sequence). V trimming: 3 bases; J trimming: 5 bases; junction bases outside the gene matches: 2. The CDR3 sequence: CASSEGTGYGYTF. For the CDR3, the DNA is TGCGCCAGCAGTGAAGGGACAGGTTATGGCTACACCTTC.

V and J are TRBV9 and TRBJ2-1; 7 bases are a match to TRBD2. Trimming took 0 bases from V and 9 from J; bases not matched to a gene: 12. The germline CDR1 and CDR2 sequences are SGDLS and YYNGEE. CDR3 length: 16 amino acids. The chain's CDR3 is CASSVELRGKVGEQFF. CDR3 DNA sequence: TGTGCCAGCAGCGTAGAACTGCGGGGGAAGGTGGGTGAGCAGTTCTTC.

The V call is TRBV7-7, the J call TRBJ2-3, with TRBD2 matching 9 bases. The V gene's germline CDR1 is SSHAT and CDR2 FNYEAQ (reference sequence). The CDR3 spans 18 residues. V dropped 1 base and J dropped 0; count of bases not matched to a gene: 8. DNA of the CDR3: TGTGCCAGCAGCTTAGGGGCGGGGGGGCCTCTTAGCACAGATACGCAGTATTTT. It codes for CASSLGAGGPLSTDTQYF.

The chain links TRBV6-4 to TRBJ1-1; no clear D. The CDR3 length is 15 residues. The germline CDR1 and CDR2 sequences are MRHNA and SNTAGT. V was pared by 6 bases and J by 0 bases, with 14 bases between. CDR3 protein: CASSVPIPVNTEAFF. The DNA of the CDR3 is TGTGCCAGCAGCGTTCCGATTCCAGTGAACACTGAAGCTTTCTTT.

V and J are TRBV7-6 and TRBJ2-5; the match to TRBD1 covers 11 bases. The V gene's germline CDR1 is SGHVS and CDR2 FNYEAQ. After removal of 5 bases from V and 4 bases from J, the junction contained 9 bases not matched to a gene. The CDR3 contains 16 residues. The CDR3 nucleotides are TGTGCCAGCAGCCCCCAACCGGGACAGGGGGGAGAGACCCAGTACTTC. Protein product: CASSPQPGQGGETQYF.

This chain links TRBV10-3 with TRBJ2-7; 7 bases agree with TRBD1. The CDR3 is 13 amino acids. Germline assignment: CDR1 ENHRY and CDR2 SYGVKD. V lost 4 bases to trimming and J lost 3 bases; unmatched junction nucleotides: 3. The CDR3 bases are TGTGCCATCAGTGGGGGACAGTTCTACGAGCAGTACTTC. Translation: CAISGGQFYEQYF.

The J gene is TRBJ1-5, the V gene TRBV11-2, with 8 bases that match TRBD1. The CDR3 has 14 amino acids. With 4 bases clipped from V and 2 bases from J, the junction kept 1 base outside the gene matches. The germline CDR1 and CDR2 sequences are SGHAT and FQNNGV. The CDR3 DNA sequence: TGTGCCAGCAGCTCGACAGGGGGCAATCAGCCCCAGCATTTT. Protein: CASSSTGGNQPQHF. Full variable domain (missing parts from reference TRBV11-2 and TRBJ1-5): EAGVAQSPRYKIIEKRQSVAFWCNPISGHATLYWYQQILGQGPKLLIQFQNNGVVDDSQLPKDRFSAERLKGVDSTLKIQPAKLEDSAVYLCASSSTGGNQPQHFGDGTRLSIL.

The chain recombines TRBV13 with TRBJ1-2; 7 bases line up with TRBD1. The V segment lost 8 bases and the J segment 5 bases; nucleotides outside the gene matches: 8. The CDR3 is made up of 13 amino acids. From germline, CDR1 is PRHDT and CDR2 FYEKMQ (reference sequence). The CDR3 DNA follows: TGTGCCAGCTTCCGGACAGGAGAGTATGGCTACACCTTC. Protein sequence: CASFRTGEYGYTF.

V gene TRBV29-1 combines with J gene TRBJ2-6; 9 bases match TRBD1. The germline V gene encodes CDR1 SQVTM and CDR2 ANQGSEA. Trimming took 7 bases from V and 0 from J; bases not matched to a gene: 7. The CDR3 is made up of 16 amino acids. DNA for the CDR3: TGCAGCGCCGGGACAGGGCCCTTCTCTGGGGCCAACGTCCTGACTTTC. Protein: CSAGTGPFSGANVLTF.